The entry below describes one T cell receptor beta chain. Its antigen remains unknown. The table came from immunoSEQ multiplex PCR; TCRdb's copy has only in-frame clones and leaves some out. The profile shows nearly 100,000 clones, 75% to 95% of them singletons. Germline-derived CDR1 and CDR2 are WNHNN and SYGVQD (reference sequence). The junction had 4 bases not matched to a gene; V was cut back by 4 bases and J by 4 bases. The CDR3 length is 15 residues. The entry originates in a study of graft-versus-host responses after intestinal transplantation. Whole-study context: All recipients were given anti-thymocyte globulin induction, and tacrolimus and steroids were then administered for roughly three years. Study findings and constraints: Declines in HvG clones occurring early post-transplant were associated with peak circulating GvH clone levels. Graft-versus-host to host-versus-graft clonal ratios in allografts were high in patients with graft-donor T cell macrochimerism. Some GvH clones appeared in ileal mucosa or blood before recipient bone marrow.

This clonotype was sampled from a human patient who received an intestinal transplant, so some T cells may come from the graft donor. V and J are TRBV10-1 and TRBJ2-6; 7 nucleotides align to TRBD2. Source: PBMCs, taken approximately 420 days after intestinal transplant. CDR3 DNA sequence: TGCGCCAGCAGTGGCGGGGGTGCCGGGGCCAACGTCCTGACTTTC. The encoded protein is CASSGGGAGANVLTF.